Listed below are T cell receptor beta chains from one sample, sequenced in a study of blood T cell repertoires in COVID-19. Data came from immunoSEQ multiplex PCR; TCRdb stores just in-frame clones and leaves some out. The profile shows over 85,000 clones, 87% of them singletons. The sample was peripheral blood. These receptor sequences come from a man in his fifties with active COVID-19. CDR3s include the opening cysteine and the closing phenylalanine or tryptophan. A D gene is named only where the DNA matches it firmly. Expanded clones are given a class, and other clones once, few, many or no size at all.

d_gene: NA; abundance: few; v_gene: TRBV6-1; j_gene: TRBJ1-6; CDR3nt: TGTGCCAGCAGTGAAGCGCTGGACAGTCCGGCGTTACCCCTCCACTTT; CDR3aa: CASSEALDSPALPLHF
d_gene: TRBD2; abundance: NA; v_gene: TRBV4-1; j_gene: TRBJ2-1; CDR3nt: TGCGCCAGCAGCCACGGACGGACTAGCGGGTACAATGAGCAGTTCTTC; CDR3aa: CASSHGRTSGYNEQFF
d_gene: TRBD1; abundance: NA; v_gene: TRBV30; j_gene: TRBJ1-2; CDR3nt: TGTGCCTGGAGAATCACAGGGGCCTATGGCTACACCTTC; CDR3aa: CAWRITGAYGYTF
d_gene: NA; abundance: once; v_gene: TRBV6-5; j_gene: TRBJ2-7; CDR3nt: TGTGCCAGCAGTCCCACTAGCTCCTACGAGCAGTACTTC; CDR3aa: CASSPTSSYEQYF
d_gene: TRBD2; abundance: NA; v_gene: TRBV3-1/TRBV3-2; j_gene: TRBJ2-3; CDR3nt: TGTGCCAGCAGCCAAAGACTAGCGGGGGGATCAGATACGCAGTATTTT; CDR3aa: CASSQRLAGGSDTQYF
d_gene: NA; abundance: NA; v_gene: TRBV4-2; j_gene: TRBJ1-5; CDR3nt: TGTGCCAGCAGCCAAGAGGGGGGGTTTAGGCAGCCCCAGCATTTT; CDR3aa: CASSQEGGFRQPQHF
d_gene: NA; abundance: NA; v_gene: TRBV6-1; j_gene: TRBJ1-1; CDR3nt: TGTGCCAGCAGTGAAGTGGGGGGAGCTCCCTATTCGCTGAACACTGAAGCTTTCTTT; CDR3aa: CASSEVGGAPYSLNTEAFF
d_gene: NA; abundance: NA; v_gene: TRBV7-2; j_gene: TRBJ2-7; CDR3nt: TGTGCCAGCAATAAAGAGGCGGGGAGGGGGTCCTACGAGCAGTACTTC; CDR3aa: CASNKEAGRGSYEQYF
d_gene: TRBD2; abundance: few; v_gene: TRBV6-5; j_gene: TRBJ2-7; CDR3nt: TGTGCCAGCAGTTACTCGAATAGCGGGGAGTACGAGCAGTACTTC; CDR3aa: CASSYSNSGEYEQYF
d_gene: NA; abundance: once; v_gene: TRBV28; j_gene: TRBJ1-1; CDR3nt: TGTGCCAGCGGGCCAGGATGGCCTGAAGCTTTCTTT; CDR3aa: CASGPGWPEAFF
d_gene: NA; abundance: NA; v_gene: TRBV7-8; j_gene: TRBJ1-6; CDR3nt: TGTGCCAGCAGCTTAAGAGGACAGCTGAATTCACCCCTCCACTTT; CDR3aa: CASSLRGQLNSPLHF
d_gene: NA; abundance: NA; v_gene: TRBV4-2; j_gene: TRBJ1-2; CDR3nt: TGTGCCAGCAGCCCCCCTACGGGTGAAAACTATGGCTACACCTTC; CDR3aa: CASSPPTGENYGYTF
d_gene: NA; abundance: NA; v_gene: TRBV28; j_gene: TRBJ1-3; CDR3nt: TGTGCCAGCAGGGAGGGCGGAAACACCATATATTTT; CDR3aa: CASREGGNTIYF
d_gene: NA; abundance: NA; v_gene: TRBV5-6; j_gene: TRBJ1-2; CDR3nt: TGTGCCAGCAGCTCCGCCCCGCGACTCCGGGGCTACACCTTC; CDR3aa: CASSSAPRLRGYTF
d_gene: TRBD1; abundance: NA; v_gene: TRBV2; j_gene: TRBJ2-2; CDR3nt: TGTGCCAGCAGTGAAAGGGACAGGGGTTTCAACACTGGGGAGCTGTTTTTT; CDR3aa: CASSERDRGFNTGELFF
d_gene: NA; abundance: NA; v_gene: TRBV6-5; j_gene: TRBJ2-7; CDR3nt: TGTGCCAGCAGTTACTCCCCCAGTACCTACGAGCAGTACTTC; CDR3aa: CASSYSPSTYEQYF
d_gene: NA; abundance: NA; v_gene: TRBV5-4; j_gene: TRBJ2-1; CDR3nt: TGTGCCAGCAGCTTAGAGACAAAGTCCTACAATGAGCAGTTCTTC; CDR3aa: CASSLETKSYNEQFF
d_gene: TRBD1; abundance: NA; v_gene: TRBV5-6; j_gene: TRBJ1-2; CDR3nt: TGTGCCAGCAGCGGAAGAAAGGGACAGCACTATGGCTACACCTTC; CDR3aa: CASSGRKGQHYGYTF
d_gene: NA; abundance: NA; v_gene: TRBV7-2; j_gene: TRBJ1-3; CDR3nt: TGTGCCAGCAGCCCGCGGGGGGACACCGGGTCGAACACCATATATTTT; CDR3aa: CASSPRGDTGSNTIYF
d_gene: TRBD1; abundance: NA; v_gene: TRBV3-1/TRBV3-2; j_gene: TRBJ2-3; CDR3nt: TGTGCCAGCAGCCCCGGACAGGGGCCCTATACGCAGTATTTT; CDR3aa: CASSPGQGPYTQYF
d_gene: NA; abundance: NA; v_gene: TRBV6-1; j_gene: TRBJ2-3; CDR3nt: TGTGCCAGCAGGGGAGGGGGGAAAAATACGCAGTATTTT; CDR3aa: CASRGGGKNTQYF
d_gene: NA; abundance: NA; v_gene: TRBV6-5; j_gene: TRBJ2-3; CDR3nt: TGTGCCAGCAGTTATCGTTCCGGGGTGACAGATACGCAGTATTTT; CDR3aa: CASSYRSGVTDTQYF
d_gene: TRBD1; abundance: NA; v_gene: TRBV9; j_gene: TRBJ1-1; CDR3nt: TGTGCCAGCAGCGCCGACAGGGGGCACACTGAAGCTTTCTTT; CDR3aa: CASSADRGHTEAFF
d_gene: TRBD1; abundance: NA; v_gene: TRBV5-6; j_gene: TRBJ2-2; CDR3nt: TGTGCCAGCGGAGCAGGGGGGAACACCGGGGAGCTGTTTTTT; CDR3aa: CASGAGGNTGELFF
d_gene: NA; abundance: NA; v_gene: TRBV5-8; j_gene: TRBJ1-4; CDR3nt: TGTGCCAGCAGCTCCGGAGACAGTGGAAATGAAAAACTGTTTTTT; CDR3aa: CASSSGDSGNEKLFF
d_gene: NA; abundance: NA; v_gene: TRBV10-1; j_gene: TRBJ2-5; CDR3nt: TGCGCCAGCAGAGGGGGGGGACAGGTACTCCAGTCCCAGTACTTC; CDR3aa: CASRGGGQVLQSQYF
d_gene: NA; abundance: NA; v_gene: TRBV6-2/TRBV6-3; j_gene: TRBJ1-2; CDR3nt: TGTGCCAGCAGCCCGAGGGATCCCCGGGTGCTTGGAAACTATGGCTACACCTTC; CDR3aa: CASSPRDPRVLGNYGYTF